One T cell receptor beta chain is described in this entry. The antigen remains undetermined. PCR was performed using 60 Vbeta and 13 Jbeta primers. The table came from immunoSEQ multiplex PCR; TCRdb's copy has only in-frame clones and leaves some out. The clone table shows 55,000 or so clones, with the ten largest holding less than 15%. This record belongs to a study of cytomegalovirus exposure and HLA in healthy donors. V shed 0 bases, J shed 3 bases, and the junction held 5 bases outside the gene matches. This CDR3 is built from 15 residues. Per the germline V gene, CDR1 is GTSNPN and CDR2 is SVGIG (reference sequence). Study-wide findings and caveats: The authors later found TCR association rates varying by HLA locus, with DRB1 most and HLA-C fewest. Prior analysis indicated that the majority of TCR beta V segments exhibited productivity approximately 90% or approximately 30% of the time.

Sequenced: PBMCs. The receptor's source is a woman aged 25 to 39 in good health and CMV-seropositive. The chain combines TRBV30 with TRBJ2-7; 10 nucleotides align to TRBD2. The CDR3 DNA follows: TGTGCCTGGAGTGTACGACTAGCGGGCCTCTACGAGCAGTACTTC. Translation: CAWSVRLAGLYEQYF.